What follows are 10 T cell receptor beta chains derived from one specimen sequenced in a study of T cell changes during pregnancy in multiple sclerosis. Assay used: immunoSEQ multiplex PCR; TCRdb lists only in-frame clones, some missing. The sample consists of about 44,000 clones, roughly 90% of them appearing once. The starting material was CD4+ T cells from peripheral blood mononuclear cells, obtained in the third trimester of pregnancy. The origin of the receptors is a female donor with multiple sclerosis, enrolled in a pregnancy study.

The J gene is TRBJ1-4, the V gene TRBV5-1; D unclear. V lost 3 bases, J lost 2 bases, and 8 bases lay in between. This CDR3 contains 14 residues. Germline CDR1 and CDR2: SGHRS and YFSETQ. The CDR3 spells CASSYVATNEKLFF. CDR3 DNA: TGCGCCAGCAGCTACGTTGCGACTAATGAAAAACTGTTTTTT.

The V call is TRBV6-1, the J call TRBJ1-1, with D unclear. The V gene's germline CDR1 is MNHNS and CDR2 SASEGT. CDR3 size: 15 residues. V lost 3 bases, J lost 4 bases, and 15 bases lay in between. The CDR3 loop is CASSDPTVQSTEAFF. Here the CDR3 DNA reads TGTGCCAGCAGTGACCCAACAGTTCAGAGCACTGAAGCTTTCTTT.

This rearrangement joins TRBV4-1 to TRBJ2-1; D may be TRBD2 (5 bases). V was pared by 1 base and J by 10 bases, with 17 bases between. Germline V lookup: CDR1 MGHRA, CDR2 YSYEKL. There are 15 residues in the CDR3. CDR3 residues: CASSQGEGEGFEQFF. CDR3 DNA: TGCGCCAGCAGCCAAGGTGAGGGAGAGGGTTTCGAGCAGTTCTTC.

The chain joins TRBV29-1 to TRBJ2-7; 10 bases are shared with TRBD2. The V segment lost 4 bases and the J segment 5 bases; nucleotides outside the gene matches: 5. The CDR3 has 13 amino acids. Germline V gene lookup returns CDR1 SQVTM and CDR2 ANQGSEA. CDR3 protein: CSVAPLAGDEQYF. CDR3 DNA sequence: TGCAGCGTTGCCCCCCTAGCGGGAGACGAGCAGTACTTC.

This CDR3 is CASSPLGTNEQFF. Written as DNA, the CDR3 is TGTGCCAGCTCACCGCTAGGAACCAATGAGCAGTTCTTC. The gene calls are TRBV18 and TRBJ2-1, with D uncertain. Trimming left V 3 bases short and J 6 bases short, with 9 bases between. Germline V lookup: CDR1 KGHSH, CDR2 LQKENI. The CDR3 contains 13 residues.

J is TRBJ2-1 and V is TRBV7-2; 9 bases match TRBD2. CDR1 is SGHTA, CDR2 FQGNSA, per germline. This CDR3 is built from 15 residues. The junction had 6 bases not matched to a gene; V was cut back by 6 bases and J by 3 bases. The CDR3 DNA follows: TGTGCCAGCAGACCCGCAGCGGGGGGCTACAATGAGCAGTTCTTC. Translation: CASRPAAGGYNEQFF.

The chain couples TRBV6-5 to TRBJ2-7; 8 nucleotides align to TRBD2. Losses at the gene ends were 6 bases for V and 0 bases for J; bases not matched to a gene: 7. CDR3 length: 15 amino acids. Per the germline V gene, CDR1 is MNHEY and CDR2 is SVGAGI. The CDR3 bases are TGTGCCAGCAGCTCCCGGGAGGGGCTCTCCTACGAGCAGTACTTC. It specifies CASSSREGLSYEQYF.

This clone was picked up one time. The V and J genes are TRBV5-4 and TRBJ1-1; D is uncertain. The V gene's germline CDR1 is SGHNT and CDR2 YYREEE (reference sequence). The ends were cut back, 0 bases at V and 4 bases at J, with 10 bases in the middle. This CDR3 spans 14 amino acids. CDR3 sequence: CASSLEVMSTEAFF. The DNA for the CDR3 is TGTGCCAGCAGCTTGGAAGTAATGAGCACTGAAGCTTTCTTT.

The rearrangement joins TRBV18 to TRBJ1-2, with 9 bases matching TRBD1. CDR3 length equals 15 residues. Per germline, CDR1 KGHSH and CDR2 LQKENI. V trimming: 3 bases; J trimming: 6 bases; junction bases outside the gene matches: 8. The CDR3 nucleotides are TGTGCCAGCTCACCGGCCGGGACAGGGACGGATGGCTACACCTTC. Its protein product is CASSPAGTGTDGYTF.

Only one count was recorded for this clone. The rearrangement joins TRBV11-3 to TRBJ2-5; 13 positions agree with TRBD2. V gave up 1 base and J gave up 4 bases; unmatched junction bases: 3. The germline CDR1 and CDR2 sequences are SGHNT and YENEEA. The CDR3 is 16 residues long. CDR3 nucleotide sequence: TGTGCCAGCAGCTTAGCAACTAGCGGGGGGGGAGAGACCCAGTACTTC. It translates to CASSLATSGGGETQYF.